This T cell receptor beta chain emerged from a study of cytomegalovirus exposure and HLA in healthy donors. The germline V and J ends were trimmed by 7 bases and 4 bases, with 18 bases remaining between them. The germline gives CDR1 SGHNT, CDR2 YYREEE (reference sequence). The CDR3 runs to 14 residues. Notes on the study in general: Rarity characterized most TCR sequences, yet some public TCRs appeared in many donors.

PCR employed 60 Vbeta and 13 Jbeta primers. Libraries were prepared by immunoSEQ multiplex PCR; TCRdb keeps only in-frame clonotypes and omits some of them. This table has over 100,000 clones, around 80% appearing once. This cohort consisted of healthy bone marrow donors. With respect to this clone: What it recognizes is unknown.

The sequencing sample was made of PBMCs. This receptor was identified in a man between 25 and 39 years old in good health and CMV-seronegative. V is TRBV5-4 and J is TRBJ2-7, with D tentatively TRBD2 (5 bases). The chain's CDR3 is CASAALGRTYEQYF. CDR3 DNA: TGTGCCAGCGCCGCACTGGGCCGGACTTACGAGCAGTACTTC.